The T cell receptor (beta chain) under discussion was sequenced for a study of T cells in Graves' hyperthyroidism and ophthalmopathy. This CDR3 spans 10 amino acids. Germline-derived CDR1 and CDR2 are SQVTM and ANQGSEA. V lost 3 bases to trimming and J lost 8 bases, with 7 bases between them. RNA transcripts served as the template for amplifying TCR beta CDR3 regions. With the HTBI primer set, the TCR CDR3 went through a first round of RT-PCR. MiXCR, run by TCRdb on the multiplex PCR reads, gives a single entry per CDR3 protein. The sample contains about 680,000 distinct CDR3 sequences, about 35% of which appear only once.

This TCR derives from a middle-aged woman with Graves' hyperthyroidism. The V call is TRBV29-1, the J call TRBJ1-1; D is undetermined. What was sequenced was blood. The DNA for the CDR3 is TGCAGCGTTGATTCGGCCGAAGCTTTCTTT. As protein: CSVDSAEAFF.